Listed below are T cell receptor beta chains from one sample, sequenced in a study of OX40 agonist ivuxolimab in advanced cancers. Clones were sequenced by immunoSEQ multiplex PCR, and TCRdb holds only the in-frame ones, with some missing. The table lists 25,000 to 30,000 clones, roughly 83% of them singletons. Here the sequenced sample was CD4+ or CD8+ T cells sorted from blood, taken in a trial of the OX40 agonist ivuxolimab. The receptors derive from an adult with an advanced solid tumor such as melanoma, head and neck, liver or kidney cancer. The CDR3 runs from the conserved cysteine through the conserved F or W. A D gene is named only where the DNA matches it firmly. The size field is filled for only some rows; it gives once, few, many or a size class.

D gene: NA; clone size: NA; J gene: TRBJ2-1; V gene: TRBV19; CDR3 DNA: TGTGCCAGTAGTACCAGCTACAATGAGCAGTTCTTC; CDR3 protein: CASSTSYNEQFF
D gene: TRBD1; clone size: NA; J gene: TRBJ2-1; V gene: TRBV2; CDR3 DNA: TGTGCCAGCAGTGAATCGGGACAGGCAAACAATGAGCAGTTCTTC; CDR3 protein: CASSESGQANNEQFF
D gene: NA; clone size: NA; J gene: TRBJ2-1; V gene: TRBV6-5; CDR3 DNA: TGTGCCAGCAGTTACTCGGGAGCAATTGATGAGCAGTTCTTC; CDR3 protein: CASSYSGAIDEQFF
D gene: NA; clone size: NA; J gene: TRBJ2-5; V gene: TRBV4-1; CDR3 DNA: TGCGCCAGCAGCCCGAGTTTCCGACAGGACCAAGAGACCCAGTACTTC; CDR3 protein: CASSPSFRQDQETQYF
D gene: TRBD1; clone size: few; J gene: TRBJ2-1; V gene: TRBV19; CDR3 DNA: TGTGCCAGTAGCATCGCAGGACAGGAAAACAATGAGCAGTTCTTC; CDR3 protein: CASSIAGQENNEQFF
D gene: NA; clone size: NA; J gene: TRBJ2-5; V gene: TRBV9; CDR3 DNA: TGTGCCAGCAGCGGCGGAGAGACCCAGTACTTC; CDR3 protein: CASSGGETQYF
D gene: NA; clone size: NA; J gene: TRBJ1-5; V gene: TRBV7-6; CDR3 DNA: TGTGCCAGCAGCTTAGATGGTAACCAGCCCCAGCATTTT; CDR3 protein: CASSLDGNQPQHF
D gene: NA; clone size: NA; J gene: TRBJ1-3; V gene: TRBV5-1; CDR3 DNA: TGCGCCAGCAGCTTCAGCCCGGGAGGAGGGTCTGGAAACACCATATATTTT; CDR3 protein: CASSFSPGGGSGNTIYF
D gene: TRBD1; clone size: NA; J gene: TRBJ2-5; V gene: TRBV15; CDR3 DNA: TGTGCCACCAGCACGTACAGGGGTCCCCAAGAGACCCAGTACTTC; CDR3 protein: CATSTYRGPQETQYF
D gene: TRBD2; clone size: NA; J gene: TRBJ2-7; V gene: TRBV7-2; CDR3 DNA: TGTGCCAGCAGCCCTAGCGGGAGCCCATACGAGCAGTACTTC; CDR3 protein: CASSPSGSPYEQYF
D gene: NA; clone size: few; J gene: TRBJ2-1; V gene: TRBV4-3; CDR3 DNA: TGCGCCAGCAGCCAAGGGAGAGGAGCCGAGGAGTTCTTC; CDR3 protein: CASSQGRGAEEFF
D gene: TRBD2; clone size: NA; J gene: TRBJ2-1; V gene: TRBV2; CDR3 DNA: TGTGCCAGCAGTGCGGGGGGGCTCGATGAGCAGTTCTTC; CDR3 protein: CASSAGGLDEQFF
D gene: NA; clone size: NA; J gene: TRBJ2-7; V gene: TRBV5-5; CDR3 DNA: TGTGCCAGCAGCTTGTACGGGCCACTGACAAACGACGAGCAGTACTTC; CDR3 protein: CASSLYGPLTNDEQYF
D gene: NA; clone size: once; J gene: TRBJ2-7; V gene: TRBV5-4; CDR3 DNA: TGTGCCAGCAGCCACCGGGACTCCACCTACGAGCAGTACTTC; CDR3 protein: CASSHRDSTYEQYF
D gene: TRBD1; clone size: NA; J gene: TRBJ2-1; V gene: TRBV14; CDR3 DNA: TGTGCCAGCAGCCGGGACAGGGTGGACAATGAGCAGTTCTTC; CDR3 protein: CASSRDRVDNEQFF
D gene: NA; clone size: NA; J gene: TRBJ1-4; V gene: TRBV21-1; CDR3 DNA: TGTGCCAGCAGACAGGGTGGGCCTAATGAAAAACTGTTTTTT; CDR3 protein: CASRQGGPNEKLFF
D gene: TRBD2; clone size: NA; J gene: TRBJ2-1; V gene: TRBV10-1; CDR3 DNA: TGCGCCAGCAGCCAAGGACTAGCCGATGAGCAGTTCTTC; CDR3 protein: CASSQGLADEQFF
D gene: NA; clone size: few; J gene: TRBJ1-2; V gene: TRBV6-4; CDR3 DNA: TGTGCCAGCAGTGCCGGGACAACTAACTATGGCTACACCTTC; CDR3 protein: CASSAGTTNYGYTF
D gene: NA; clone size: NA; J gene: TRBJ1-1; V gene: TRBV19; CDR3 DNA: TGTGCCAGTAGTATAGAAGCAACTATGAACACTGAAGCTTTCTTT; CDR3 protein: CASSIEATMNTEAFF
D gene: NA; clone size: few; J gene: TRBJ2-3; V gene: TRBV9; CDR3 DNA: TGTGCCAGCAGCGTAGGAGGTTGGGTTGACGCTAGCACAGATACGCAGTATTTT; CDR3 protein: CASSVGGWVDASTDTQYF
D gene: NA; clone size: NA; J gene: TRBJ2-5; V gene: TRBV9; CDR3 DNA: TGTGCCAGCAGCGTAGCCAGGGGAGAGGAGACCCAGTACTTC; CDR3 protein: CASSVARGEETQYF
D gene: TRBD1; clone size: NA; J gene: TRBJ2-5; V gene: TRBV6-5; CDR3 DNA: TGTGCCAGCAGCCACAGGGGGCCGACGGAGACCCAGTACTTC; CDR3 protein: CASSHRGPTETQYF
D gene: NA; clone size: NA; J gene: TRBJ2-7; V gene: TRBV5-4; CDR3 DNA: TGTGCCAGCAGTTCCGGGACTTTCATCTACGAGCAGTACTTC; CDR3 protein: CASSSGTFIYEQYF
D gene: NA; clone size: once; J gene: TRBJ1-1; V gene: TRBV29-1; CDR3 DNA: TGCAGCGTGGGGGGAGCGGGTGAAGCTTTCTTT; CDR3 protein: CSVGGAGEAFF
D gene: NA; clone size: NA; J gene: TRBJ1-2; V gene: TRBV19; CDR3 DNA: TGTGCCAGTAGTACGGACAGCTCGAGGGGCTACACCTTC; CDR3 protein: CASSTDSSRGYTF
D gene: TRBD2; clone size: medium-sized; J gene: TRBJ2-1; V gene: TRBV4-3; CDR3 DNA: TGCGCCAGCAGCCAAGATGAAACTAGCGGGTACAATGAGCAGTTCTTC; CDR3 protein: CASSQDETSGYNEQFF
D gene: TRBD1; clone size: NA; J gene: TRBJ2-7; V gene: TRBV27; CDR3 DNA: TGTGCCATCGGACAGGGTTACGAGCAGTACTTC; CDR3 protein: CAIGQGYEQYF
D gene: TRBD2; clone size: NA; J gene: TRBJ2-3; V gene: TRBV7-3; CDR3 DNA: TGTGCCAGCAGCGGGACTAGCGCAAGCACAGATACGCAGTATTTT; CDR3 protein: CASSGTSASTDTQYF
D gene: TRBD1; clone size: NA; J gene: TRBJ2-6; V gene: TRBV6-5; CDR3 DNA: TGTGCCAGCAGTCAGACAGGGTCTGGGGCCAACGTCCTGACTTTC; CDR3 protein: CASSQTGSGANVLTF
D gene: TRBD1; clone size: NA; J gene: TRBJ2-7; V gene: TRBV7-9; CDR3 DNA: TGTGCCAGCAGCGGGAGGGACAGGGTTCCCTACGAGCAGTACTTC; CDR3 protein: CASSGRDRVPYEQYF
D gene: TRBD1; clone size: NA; J gene: TRBJ2-3; V gene: TRBV7-9; CDR3 DNA: TGTGCCAGCAGCCCTAGGGACAGAATTAGCACAGATACGCAGTATTTT; CDR3 protein: CASSPRDRISTDTQYF
D gene: NA; clone size: medium-sized; J gene: TRBJ1-5; V gene: TRBV15; CDR3 DNA: TGTGCCACCAGCGTGACGGTAGGCAATCAGCCCCAGCATTTT; CDR3 protein: CATSVTVGNQPQHF
D gene: NA; clone size: NA; J gene: TRBJ1-2; V gene: TRBV13; CDR3 DNA: TGTGCCAGCATCCCTCAGGGAGGTGGCTACACCTTC; CDR3 protein: CASIPQGGGYTF
D gene: NA; clone size: NA; J gene: TRBJ2-2; V gene: TRBV27; CDR3 DNA: TGTGCCAGCAGTTTATCAGGGGCCGGAGCCGGGGAGCTGTTTTTT; CDR3 protein: CASSLSGAGAGELFF
D gene: NA; clone size: NA; J gene: TRBJ2-7; V gene: TRBV28; CDR3 DNA: TGTGCCAGCAGTTTAGGGCGCAGCTCCTACGAGCAGTACTTC; CDR3 protein: CASSLGRSSYEQYF
D gene: NA; clone size: NA; J gene: TRBJ2-7; V gene: TRBV5-6; CDR3 DNA: TGTGCCAGCAGCTGGGAACTAACAGGGCCCCACGAGCAGTACTTC; CDR3 protein: CASSWELTGPHEQYF
D gene: TRBD1; clone size: NA; J gene: TRBJ1-1; V gene: TRBV19; CDR3 DNA: TGTGCCAGTAGTTGGACAGGGCTGTCGAACACTGAAGCTTTCTTT; CDR3 protein: CASSWTGLSNTEAFF
D gene: TRBD1; clone size: NA; J gene: TRBJ1-4; V gene: TRBV6-5; CDR3 DNA: TGTGCCAGCAGCCAACGGACAGGGGAGACGGAAAAACTGTTTTTT; CDR3 protein: CASSQRTGETEKLFF
D gene: NA; clone size: few; J gene: TRBJ2-4; V gene: TRBV5-8; CDR3 DNA: TGTGCCACCTACAGCTTAGCCAAAAACATTCAGTACTTC; CDR3 protein: CATYSLAKNIQYF
D gene: TRBD2; clone size: NA; J gene: TRBJ2-1; V gene: TRBV19; CDR3 DNA: TGTGCCAGTACAGACTGGGGACTAGCGCAGAGGGGGGAGCAGTTCTTC; CDR3 protein: CASTDWGLAQRGEQFF
D gene: TRBD1; clone size: NA; J gene: TRBJ2-2; V gene: TRBV27; CDR3 DNA: TGTGCCAGCTGGACAGGGTCCACCGGGGAGCTGTTTTTT; CDR3 protein: CASWTGSTGELFF
D gene: TRBD1; clone size: NA; J gene: TRBJ1-1; V gene: TRBV11-3; CDR3 DNA: TGTGCCAGCAGCTTCCTCGGACAGGCTGAAGCTTTCTTT; CDR3 protein: CASSFLGQAEAFF
D gene: NA; clone size: once; J gene: TRBJ1-1; V gene: TRBV7-8; CDR3 DNA: TGTGCCAGCAGCTTAGTAGGGTGGAGAACTGAAGCTTTCTTT; CDR3 protein: CASSLVGWRTEAFF
D gene: NA; clone size: NA; J gene: TRBJ2-6; V gene: TRBV9; CDR3 DNA: TGTGCCAGCAGCGTAGACGGGGCGGGGGCCAACGTCCTGACTTTC; CDR3 protein: CASSVDGAGANVLTF
D gene: NA; clone size: NA; J gene: TRBJ1-1; V gene: TRBV19; CDR3 DNA: TGTGCCAGTAGTACGTCCCCGAACACTGAAGCTTTCTTT; CDR3 protein: CASSTSPNTEAFF
D gene: TRBD2; clone size: NA; J gene: TRBJ2-1; V gene: TRBV11-2; CDR3 DNA: TGTGCCAGCAGCTTAAACGCCGGGACTAGCGAGAACAATGAGCAGTTCTTC; CDR3 protein: CASSLNAGTSENNEQFF
D gene: TRBD2; clone size: few; J gene: TRBJ2-3; V gene: TRBV29-1; CDR3 DNA: TGCAGCGGCCCGGGACTAGCGGGGAGCACAGATACGCAGTATTTT; CDR3 protein: CSGPGLAGSTDTQYF
D gene: TRBD2; clone size: NA; J gene: TRBJ2-3; V gene: TRBV29-1; CDR3 DNA: TGCAGCGTTGTAGCGGGGGACCCGCGCCCGAATACGCAGTATTTT; CDR3 protein: CSVVAGDPRPNTQYF
D gene: TRBD1; clone size: medium-sized; J gene: TRBJ2-1; V gene: TRBV15; CDR3 DNA: TGTGCCACCAGCAGAGATTCGGGGACAGCCTACAATGAGCAGTTCTTC; CDR3 protein: CATSRDSGTAYNEQFF
D gene: NA; clone size: NA; J gene: TRBJ1-3; V gene: TRBV14; CDR3 DNA: TGTGCCAGCAGCCGAACCTCTGGAAACACCATATATTTT; CDR3 protein: CASSRTSGNTIYF
D gene: NA; clone size: NA; J gene: TRBJ2-4; V gene: TRBV18; CDR3 DNA: TGTGCCAGCTCACCGGCGGATTCGGAGGCCAAAAACATTCAGTACTTC; CDR3 protein: CASSPADSEAKNIQYF
D gene: NA; clone size: medium-sized; J gene: TRBJ1-5; V gene: TRBV19; CDR3 DNA: TGTGCCAGTAGTATTGTGCCTCTCAATCAGCCCCAGCATTTT; CDR3 protein: CASSIVPLNQPQHF
D gene: NA; clone size: NA; J gene: TRBJ2-7; V gene: TRBV7-9; CDR3 DNA: TGTGCCAGCAGCTATATCGGGCCTACCTACGAGCAGTACTTC; CDR3 protein: CASSYIGPTYEQYF
D gene: NA; clone size: NA; J gene: TRBJ2-1; V gene: TRBV7-2; CDR3 DNA: TGTGCCAGCAGCTTAGCGGGGTTTCTTTACAATGAGCAGTTCTTC; CDR3 protein: CASSLAGFLYNEQFF
D gene: NA; clone size: few; J gene: TRBJ2-7; V gene: TRBV11-2; CDR3 DNA: TGTGCCAGCAGCTTATTCTACCGACAGGACTACGAGCAGTACTTC; CDR3 protein: CASSLFYRQDYEQYF